The subject of this entry is one TCR beta chain. Its target is not known. The authors prepared UMI-labeled TRB cDNA libraries by 5' RACE. No DNA is given; TCRdb re-called the 5' RACE reads and lists each CDR3 protein once. The sample is made up of more than 45,000 distinct CDR3 sequences, and the top ten hold approximately 15% of it. The source of the sample is a study of CXCR3-negative and CXCR3-positive naive CD8 T cells. Across the whole study: Libraries each contributed about 1.5 +/- 0.3 million TRB reads, for around 140 million in total. Points from the study as a whole: Naive subsets had comparable surface CD5; TCR strength was inferred from TRB CDR3 properties.

CDR3 size: 13 residues. Germline V CDR1 and CDR2: SGHNT, YENEEA. Sequencing was carried out using memory CD8+ T cells from blood. This sequence joins TRBV11-3 and TRBJ2-1. This receptor was taken from a human donor in good health. Some clones in this sample may be carry-over from other donors' samples. This CDR3 reads CASSLEETNEQFF.